This T cell receptor (beta chain) came from a study of shared clonotypes between healthy human individuals. Study details: Donors had three CD4 naive, three CD4 memory, two CD8 naive and one CD8 memory plate apiece.

Sequencing used immunoSEQ multiplex PCR; TCRdb keeps in-frame clones, though not all of them. The sample has some 1,900,000 clones, about 95% seen once. From germline, CDR1 is MGHRA and CDR2 YSYEKL. The CDR3 loop spans 12 amino acids. V shed 3 bases and J shed 2 bases, with 4 bases lying between them. Naive CD8 cells comprised CD45RO-negative, CCR7-positively selected cells, excluding terminally differentiated effector memory CD45RA+ cells. Within Nashville, Tennessee resided all donors, each a Caucasian adult. Study results and caveats: Relative to their counterparts shared across all four donors, non-shared clonotypes exhibited diminished generation probabilities.

As for this clone: Its antigen is undetermined. Other DNA sequences in this sample translate to the same CDR3.

The J gene is TRBJ1-1, the V gene TRBV4-1; no clear D. Material for sequencing was naive CD8+ T cells sorted from blood. The origin of this receptor is a man between 18 and 29 years old in good health. The DNA for the CDR3 is TGCGCCAGCAGCCAGGCTAACACTGAAGCTTTCTTT. This gives the protein CASSQANTEAFF.